Included here is one T cell receptor beta chain sequence, with context. Its matching antigen is unknown. This entry is derived from a study of cytomegalovirus exposure and HLA in healthy donors. Study details: Sequencing of roughly 180 million T cells in an earlier analysis found 95 million to 120 million unique TCR beta sequences. Overall study results and limits: Roughly even sequencing depth across donors was the assumption behind the presence/absence analyses. The likely origin of a cluster of highly shared sequence variants was a sequencing artifact.

The study ran its PCR with 60 Vbeta and 13 Jbeta primers. The table came from immunoSEQ multiplex PCR; TCRdb's copy has only in-frame clones and leaves some out. The sample consists of roughly 120,000 clones, 81% of them appearing once. Whereas donors were nominally healthy upon sampling, unrecorded immune exposures were probable. Sequenced sample: PBMCs. The sequence was obtained from a middle-aged man in good health and CMV-seronegative.

CDR3 in DNA: TGTGCCAGCAGTGATTTTTCAGGGGCCAACGTCCTGACTTTC. It codes for CASSDFSGANVLTF. V is TRBV6-1 and J is TRBJ2-6; no clear D. V was trimmed by 3 bases and J by 4 bases, leaving 7 bases between them. This CDR3 is 14 amino acids long. CDR1 is MNHNS and CDR2 is SASEGT in the germline V gene.